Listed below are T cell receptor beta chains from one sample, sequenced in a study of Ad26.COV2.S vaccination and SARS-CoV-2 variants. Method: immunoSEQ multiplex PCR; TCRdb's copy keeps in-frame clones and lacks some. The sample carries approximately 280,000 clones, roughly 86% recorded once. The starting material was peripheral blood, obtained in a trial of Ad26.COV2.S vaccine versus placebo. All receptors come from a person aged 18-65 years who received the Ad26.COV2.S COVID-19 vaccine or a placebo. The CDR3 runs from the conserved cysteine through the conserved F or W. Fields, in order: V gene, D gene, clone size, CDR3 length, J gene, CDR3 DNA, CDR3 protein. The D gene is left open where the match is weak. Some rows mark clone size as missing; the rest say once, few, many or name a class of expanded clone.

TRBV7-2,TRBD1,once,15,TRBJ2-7,TGTGCCAGCAGCTTAAGACAGGGCCTCTCCTACGAGCAGTACTTC,CASSLRQGLSYEQYF
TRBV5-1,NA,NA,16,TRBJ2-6,TGCGCCAGCAGCTTGGAAGGGTTCTCTGGGGCCAACGTCCTGACTTTC,CASSLEGFSGANVLTF
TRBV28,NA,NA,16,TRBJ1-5,TGTGCCAGCAGTTTGTCGGGCAGGGGCGACAATCAGCCCCAGCATTTT,CASSLSGRGDNQPQHF
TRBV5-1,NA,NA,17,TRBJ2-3,TGCGCCAGCAGCTTGGGTCGGGGAGCGGCGAACACAGATACGCAGTATTTT,CASSLGRGAANTDTQYF
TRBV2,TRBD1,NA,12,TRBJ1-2,TGTGCCAGCAGCCGGACAGGGTACGGCTACACCTTC,CASSRTGYGYTF
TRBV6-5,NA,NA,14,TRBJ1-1,TGTGCCAGCAGTTCCCCGGGACAAAACACTGAAGCTTTCTTT,CASSSPGQNTEAFF
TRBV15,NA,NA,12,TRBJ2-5,TGTGCCACCAGCAGATATCAAGAGACCCAGTACTTC,CATSRYQETQYF
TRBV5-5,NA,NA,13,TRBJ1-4,TGTGCCAGCGCCCCCGGACAATATGAAAAACTGTTTTTT,CASAPGQYEKLFF
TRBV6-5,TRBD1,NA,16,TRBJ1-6,TGTGCCAGCAGTTACTCTGCGGGACAGGGGGTATCACCCCTCCACTTT,CASSYSAGQGVSPLHF
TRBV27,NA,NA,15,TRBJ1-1,TGTGCCAGCAGTTTAGGGGGATGGTTCGCGGCTGAAGCTTTCTTT,CASSLGGWFAAEAFF
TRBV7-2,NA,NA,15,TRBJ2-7,TGTGCCAGCAGCTTAGTGTCCCAGGGTCCCTACGAGCAGTACTTC,CASSLVSQGPYEQYF
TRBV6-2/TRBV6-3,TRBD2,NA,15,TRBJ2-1,TGTGCCAGCAGTTACTCACCTAGCGGGAGGGCTCAGCAGTTCTTC,CASSYSPSGRAQQFF
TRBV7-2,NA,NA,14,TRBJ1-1,TGTGCCAGCAGCAAGGAGCCAGGGAACACTGAAGCTTTCTTT,CASSKEPGNTEAFF
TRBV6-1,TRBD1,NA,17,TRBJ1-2,TGTGCCAGCAGTGAAGCGGGGTCGAACAGGGGCATCTATGGCTACACCTTC,CASSEAGSNRGIYGYTF
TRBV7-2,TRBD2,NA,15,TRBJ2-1,TGTGCCAGCAGCTTAAATAGCGGGGGGTCCAATGAGCAGTTCTTC,CASSLNSGGSNEQFF
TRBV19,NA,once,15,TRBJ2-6,TGTGCCAGTAGTCGGGGAAACTCTGGGGCCAACGTCCTGACTTTC,CASSRGNSGANVLTF
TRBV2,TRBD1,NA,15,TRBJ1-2,TGTGCCAGCAGCTCAACCGGGGACAGGAAGAATGGCTACACCTTC,CASSSTGDRKNGYTF
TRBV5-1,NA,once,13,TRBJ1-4,TGCGCCAGCAGCTTGTGGGGGGGTGAAAAACTGTTTTTT,CASSLWGGEKLFF
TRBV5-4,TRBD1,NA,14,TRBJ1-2,TGTGCCAGCAGCTCACGCGGACAGGGCTATGGCTACACCTTC,CASSSRGQGYGYTF
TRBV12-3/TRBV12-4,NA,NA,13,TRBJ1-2,TGTGCCAGCAGTTTATTCGCGGACTATGGCTACACCTTC,CASSLFADYGYTF
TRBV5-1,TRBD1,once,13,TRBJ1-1,TGCGCCAGCAGCGCCGCAGGGGGCACTGAAGCTTTCTTT,CASSAAGGTEAFF
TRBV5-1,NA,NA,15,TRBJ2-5,TGCGCCAGCAGCTTGGAGACAGGTTTCCAAGAGACCCAGTACTTC,CASSLETGFQETQYF
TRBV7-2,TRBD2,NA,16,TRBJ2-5,TGTGCCAGCAGCTTATCCCTAGCGGGGGGGCATGAGACCCAGTACTTC,CASSLSLAGGHETQYF
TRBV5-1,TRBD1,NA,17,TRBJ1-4,TGCGCCAGCAGCTTGGTTTCCGGACAGGGCGAGGGTGAAAAACTGTTTTTT,CASSLVSGQGEGEKLFF
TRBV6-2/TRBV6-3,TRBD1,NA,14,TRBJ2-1,TGTGCCAGCAGCGTCCGGGACAGGCGGAGTGAGCAGTTCTTC,CASSVRDRRSEQFF
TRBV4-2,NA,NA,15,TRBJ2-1,TGTGCCAGCAGCCAGGCGGGACAGACTTACAATGAGCAGTTCTTC,CASSQAGQTYNEQFF
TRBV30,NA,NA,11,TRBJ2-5,TGTGCCTGGAGTGTACGAGAGACCCAGTACTTC,CAWSVRETQYF
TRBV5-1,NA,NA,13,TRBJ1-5,TGCGCCAGCAGCATTGGCAGGGATCAGCCCCAGCATTTT,CASSIGRDQPQHF
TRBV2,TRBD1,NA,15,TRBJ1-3,TGTGCCAGCGGTAGACAGGGGATCTCTGGAAACACCATATATTTT,CASGRQGISGNTIYF